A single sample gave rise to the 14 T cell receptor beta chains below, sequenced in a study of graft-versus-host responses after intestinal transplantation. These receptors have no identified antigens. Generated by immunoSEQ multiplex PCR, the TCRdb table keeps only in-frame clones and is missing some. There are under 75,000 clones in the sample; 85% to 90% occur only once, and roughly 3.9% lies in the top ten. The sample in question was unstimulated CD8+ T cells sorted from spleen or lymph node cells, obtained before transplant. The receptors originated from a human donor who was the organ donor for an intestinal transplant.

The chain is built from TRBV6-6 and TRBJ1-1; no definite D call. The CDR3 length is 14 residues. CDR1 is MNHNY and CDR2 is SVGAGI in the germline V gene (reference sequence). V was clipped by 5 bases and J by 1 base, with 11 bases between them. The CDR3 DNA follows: TGTGCCAGCAGTCACCCAGTCTCGAACACTGAAGCTTTCTTT. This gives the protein CASSHPVSNTEAFF.

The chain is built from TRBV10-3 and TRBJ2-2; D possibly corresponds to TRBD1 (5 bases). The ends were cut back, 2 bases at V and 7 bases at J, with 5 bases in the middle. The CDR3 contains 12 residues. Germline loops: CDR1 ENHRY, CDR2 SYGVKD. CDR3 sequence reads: CAISEDSGELFF. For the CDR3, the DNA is TGTGCCATCAGTGAGGACAGCGGGGAGCTGTTTTTT.

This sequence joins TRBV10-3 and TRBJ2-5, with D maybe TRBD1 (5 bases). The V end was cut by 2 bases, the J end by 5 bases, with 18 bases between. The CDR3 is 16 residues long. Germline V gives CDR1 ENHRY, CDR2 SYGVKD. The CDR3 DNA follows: TGTGCCATCAGTGAGCCAGGGCCTTCTTTGTGGGAGACCCAGTACTTC. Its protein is CAISEPGPSLWETQYF.

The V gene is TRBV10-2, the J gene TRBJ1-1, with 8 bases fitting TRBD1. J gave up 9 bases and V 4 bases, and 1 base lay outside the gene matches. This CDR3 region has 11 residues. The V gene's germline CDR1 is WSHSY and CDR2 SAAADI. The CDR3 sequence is CASSVRGQAFF. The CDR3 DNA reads TGCGCCAGCAGTGTCAGGGGGCAAGCTTTCTTT.

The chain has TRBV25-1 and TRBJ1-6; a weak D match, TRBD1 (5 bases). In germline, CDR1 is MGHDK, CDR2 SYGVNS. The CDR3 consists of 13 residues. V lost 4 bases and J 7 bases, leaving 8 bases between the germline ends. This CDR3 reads CASSVTGNSPLHF. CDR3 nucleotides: TGTGCCAGCAGTGTAACAGGAAATTCACCCCTCCACTTT.

The CDR3 DNA follows: TGCGCCAGCAGCCAAGATTTGGCCATCTATGGCTACACCTTC. This gives the protein CASSQDLAIYGYTF. This chain links TRBV4-3 with TRBJ1-2; D gene unclear. The V end lost 0 bases, the J end lost 4 bases, and 9 bases lay between the germline ends. The CDR3 totals 14 residues. Germline loops: CDR1 LGHNA, CDR2 YSLEER.

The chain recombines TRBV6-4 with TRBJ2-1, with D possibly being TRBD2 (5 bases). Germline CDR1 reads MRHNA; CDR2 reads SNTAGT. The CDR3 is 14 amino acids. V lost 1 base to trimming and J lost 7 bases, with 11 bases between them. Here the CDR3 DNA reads TGTGCCAGCAGTGACTATGGAGGAGGTAATGAGCAGTTCTTC. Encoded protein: CASSDYGGGNEQFF.

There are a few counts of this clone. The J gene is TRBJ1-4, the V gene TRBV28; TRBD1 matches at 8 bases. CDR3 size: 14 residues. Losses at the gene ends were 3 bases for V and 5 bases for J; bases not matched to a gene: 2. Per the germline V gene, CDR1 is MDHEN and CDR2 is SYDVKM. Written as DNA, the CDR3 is TGTGCCAGCAGTTTTAGACAGGGGAATGAAAAACTGTTTTTT. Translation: CASSFRQGNEKLFF.

CDR3 in amino acids: CSVDGMGQGVEETQYF. CDR3 sequence (DNA): TGCAGCGTTGATGGGATGGGACAGGGGGTGGAAGAGACCCAGTACTTC. The V and J genes are TRBV29-1 and TRBJ2-5, with 11 bases aligning to TRBD1. Trimming at V came to 3 bases and at J to 3 bases, leaving 9 bases not matched to a gene. CDR1 and CDR2 (germline): SQVTM, ANQGSEA. The CDR3 loop spans 16 amino acids.

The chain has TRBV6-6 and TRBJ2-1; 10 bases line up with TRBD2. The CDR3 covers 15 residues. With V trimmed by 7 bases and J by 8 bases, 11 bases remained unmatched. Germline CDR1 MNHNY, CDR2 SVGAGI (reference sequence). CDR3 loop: CASNPGLALYDEQFF. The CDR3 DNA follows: TGTGCCAGCAACCCGGGACTAGCGTTATACGATGAGCAGTTCTTC.

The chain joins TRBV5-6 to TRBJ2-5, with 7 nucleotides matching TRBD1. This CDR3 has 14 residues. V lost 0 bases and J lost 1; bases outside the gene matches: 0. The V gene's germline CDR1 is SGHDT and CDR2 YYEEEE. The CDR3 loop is CASSLDRGQETQYF. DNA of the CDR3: TGTGCCAGCAGCTTGGACAGGGGCCAAGAGACCCAGTACTTC.

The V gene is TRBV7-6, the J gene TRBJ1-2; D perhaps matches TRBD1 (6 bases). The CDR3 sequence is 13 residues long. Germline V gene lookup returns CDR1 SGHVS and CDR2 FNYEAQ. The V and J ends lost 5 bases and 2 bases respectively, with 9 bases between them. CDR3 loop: CASSAGQNYGYTF. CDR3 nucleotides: TGTGCCAGCAGCGCCGGACAGAACTATGGCTACACCTTC.

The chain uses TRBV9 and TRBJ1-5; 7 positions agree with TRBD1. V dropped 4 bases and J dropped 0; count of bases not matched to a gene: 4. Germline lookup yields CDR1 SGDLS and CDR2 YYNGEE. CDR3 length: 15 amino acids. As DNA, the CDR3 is TGTGCCAGCAGCCCGACAGGGAATAGCAATCAGCCCCAGCATTTT. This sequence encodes CASSPTGNSNQPQHF.

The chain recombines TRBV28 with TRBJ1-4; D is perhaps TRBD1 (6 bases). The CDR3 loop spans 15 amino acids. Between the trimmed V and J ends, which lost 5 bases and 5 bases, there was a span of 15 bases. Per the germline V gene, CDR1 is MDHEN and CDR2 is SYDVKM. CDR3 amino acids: CASSGISRGNEKLFF. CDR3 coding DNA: TGTGCCAGCAGTGGGATTAGCAGGGGAAATGAAAAACTGTTTTTT.